The following is a T cell receptor beta chain sequence with its context. The antigen is unknown. The method was immunoSEQ multiplex PCR; TCRdb's version includes in-frame clones alone and lacks a portion of them. The repertoire consists of approximately 150,000 clones, with 88% occurring once and the leading ten covering about 4.3%. This sample stems from a study of T cell responses to AZD1222 COVID-19 vaccine. The germline V gene has CDR1 LGHNA and CDR2 YNFKEQ. Germline trimming cut 3 bases from V and 4 bases from J; bases unmatched to any gene: 10. The CDR3 is 17 amino acids. Findings of the study overall: The study identified only five to seven AZD1222 recipients as seropositive at baseline. A reported finding is that nearly half of spike-specific TCRs target unmutated variant regions. Along spike, vaccine-associated CD4 TCRs were found throughout, with dominance at 160-218 and 743-854. There were mostly white British donors and more females than males, and clonal diversity was possibly underestimated.

This receptor was identified in an adult who received the AZD1222 COVID-19 vaccine. The V call is TRBV4-2, the J call TRBJ2-5, with 11 bases that match TRBD2. This specimen was peripheral blood, taken 28 days after the second AZD1222 dose. The CDR3, as DNA: TGTGCCAGCAGCCAGGGTAGCGGGGGGGCCGTGGGAGAGACCCAGTACTTC. Encoded protein: CASSQGSGGAVGETQYF.